This T cell receptor (beta chain) was identified in a study of sequential checkpoint blockade in melanoma. The table came from immunoSEQ multiplex PCR; TCRdb's copy has only in-frame clones and leaves some out. This table holds 15,000 to 20,000 clones, around two thirds found once. Treatment given: randomized to nivolumab then ipilimumab (arm A) or the reverse (arm B). Live CD3+CD8+ CD19− CD56− cells were sorted from PBMCs. Trimming stripped 4 bases from V and 6 bases from J, with 10 bases between. The CDR3 is made up of 13 amino acids. CDR1 and CDR2 from the germline V gene are SGHNT and YYREEE (reference sequence).

The sequencing here drew on CD8+ T cells sorted from blood (inferred from file names), taken from a patient given nivolumab and ipilimumab in sequence. The rearrangement uses TRBV5-4 and TRBJ2-2; D gene ambiguous. This TCR derives from a human donor with melanoma. The CDR3, as DNA: TGTGCCAGCAGCCCTAGTGATCCCGGGGAGCTGTTTTTT. It specifies CASSPSDPGELFF.